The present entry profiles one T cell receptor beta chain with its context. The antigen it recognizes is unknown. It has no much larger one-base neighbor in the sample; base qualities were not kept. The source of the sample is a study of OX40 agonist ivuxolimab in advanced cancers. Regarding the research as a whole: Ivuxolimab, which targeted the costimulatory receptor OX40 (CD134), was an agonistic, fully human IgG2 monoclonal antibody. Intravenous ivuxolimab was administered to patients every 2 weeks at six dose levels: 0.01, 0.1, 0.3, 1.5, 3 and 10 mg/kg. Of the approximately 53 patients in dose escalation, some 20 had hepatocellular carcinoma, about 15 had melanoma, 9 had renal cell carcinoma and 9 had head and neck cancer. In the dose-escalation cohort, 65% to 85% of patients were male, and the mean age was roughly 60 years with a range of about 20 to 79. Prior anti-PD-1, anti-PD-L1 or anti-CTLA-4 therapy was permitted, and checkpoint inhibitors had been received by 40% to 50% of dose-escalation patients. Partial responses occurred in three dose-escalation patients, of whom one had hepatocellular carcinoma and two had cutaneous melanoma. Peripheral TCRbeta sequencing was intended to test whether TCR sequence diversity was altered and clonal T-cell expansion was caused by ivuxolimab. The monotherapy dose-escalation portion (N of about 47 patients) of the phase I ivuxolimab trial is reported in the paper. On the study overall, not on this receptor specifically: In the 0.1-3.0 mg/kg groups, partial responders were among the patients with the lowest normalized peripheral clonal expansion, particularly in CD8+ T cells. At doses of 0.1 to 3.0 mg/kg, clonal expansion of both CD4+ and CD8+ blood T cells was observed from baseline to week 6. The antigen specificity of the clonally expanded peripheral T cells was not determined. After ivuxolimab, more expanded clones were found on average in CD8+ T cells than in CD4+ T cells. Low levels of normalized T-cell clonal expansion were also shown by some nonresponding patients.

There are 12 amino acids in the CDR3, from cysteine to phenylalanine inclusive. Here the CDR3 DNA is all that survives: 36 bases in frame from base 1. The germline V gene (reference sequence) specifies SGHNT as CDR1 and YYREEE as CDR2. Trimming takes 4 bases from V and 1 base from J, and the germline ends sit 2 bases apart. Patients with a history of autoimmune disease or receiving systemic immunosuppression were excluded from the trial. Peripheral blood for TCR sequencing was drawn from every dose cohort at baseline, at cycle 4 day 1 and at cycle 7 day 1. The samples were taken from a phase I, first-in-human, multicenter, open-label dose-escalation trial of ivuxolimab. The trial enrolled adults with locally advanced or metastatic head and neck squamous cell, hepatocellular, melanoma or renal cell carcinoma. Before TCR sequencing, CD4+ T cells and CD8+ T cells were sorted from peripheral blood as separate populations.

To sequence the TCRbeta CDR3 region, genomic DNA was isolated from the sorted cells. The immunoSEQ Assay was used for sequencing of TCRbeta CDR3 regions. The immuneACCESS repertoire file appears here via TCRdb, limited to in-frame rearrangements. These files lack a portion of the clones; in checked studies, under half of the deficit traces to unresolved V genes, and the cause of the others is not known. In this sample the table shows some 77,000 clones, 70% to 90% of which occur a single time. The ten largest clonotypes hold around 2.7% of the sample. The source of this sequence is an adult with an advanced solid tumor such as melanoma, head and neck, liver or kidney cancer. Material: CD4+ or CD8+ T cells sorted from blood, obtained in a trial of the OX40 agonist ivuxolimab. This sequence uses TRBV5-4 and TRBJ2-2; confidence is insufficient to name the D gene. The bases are TGTGCCAGCAGCCGGAACACCGGGGAGCTGTTTTTT. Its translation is CASSRNTGELFF.